These 32 T cell receptor beta chains were all obtained from the same sample, sequenced in a study of OX40 agonist ivuxolimab in advanced cancers. Produced via immunoSEQ multiplex PCR; TCRdb's table is partial and in-frame only. Counted here are about 38,000 clones, roughly nine tenths occurring once; the ten biggest clones make up roughly 40%. Material: CD4+ or CD8+ T cells sorted from blood, obtained in a trial of the OX40 agonist ivuxolimab. The source of these receptors is an adult with an advanced solid tumor such as melanoma, head and neck, liver or kidney cancer.

V usage is TRBV27 and J usage is TRBJ1-1; D not certain. Trimming cost V 2 bases and J 3 bases, with 13 bases left between them. The CDR3 consists of 15 residues. Germline loops: CDR1 MNHEY, CDR2 SMNVEV (reference sequence). The CDR3 spells CASSLDSSWYTEAFF. The CDR3, as DNA: TGTGCCAGCAGTTTAGATTCATCGTGGTACACTGAAGCTTTCTTT.

CDR3 loop: CASSLPTGRTEAFF. DNA for the CDR3: TGCGCCAGCAGCTTGCCCACCGGGAGAACTGAAGCTTTCTTT. This chain uses TRBV5-1 with TRBJ1-1; no clear D. Germline V gene sequence: CDR1 SGHRS, CDR2 YFSETQ. Trimming stripped 1 base from V and 5 bases from J, with 12 bases between. This CDR3 spans 14 amino acids.

The chain is built from TRBV5-8 and TRBJ2-1, with 11 nucleotides matching TRBD2. Germline V gene lookup returns CDR1 SGHTS and CDR2 YDEGEE. V shed 0 bases, J shed 5 bases, and the junction held 4 bases outside the gene matches. The CDR3 is 16 amino acids. This CDR3 is CASSLELAGGNNEQFF. In DNA form, the CDR3 reads TGTGCCAGCAGCTTGGAGCTAGCGGGGGGTAACAATGAGCAGTTCTTC.

The rearrangement joins TRBV19 to TRBJ1-5; tentatively, D is TRBD1 (6 bases). V lost 6 bases to trimming and J lost 2 bases, with 14 bases between them. Germline V lookup: CDR1 LNHDA, CDR2 SQIVND (reference sequence). The CDR3 contains 15 residues. The CDR3 coding sequence is TGTGCCAGTAGATACGGGGGCATGGGCAATCAGCCCCAGCATTTT. It translates to CASRYGGMGNQPQHF.

J is TRBJ2-1 and V is TRBV27; 12 bases are a match to TRBD2. The CDR3 covers 16 residues. Losses at the gene ends were 6 bases for V and 4 bases for J; bases not matched to a gene: 7. Germline V lookup: CDR1 MNHEY, CDR2 SMNVEV (reference sequence). The CDR3 reads CASRDSTSGGYNEQFF. The DNA of the CDR3 is TGTGCCAGCAGGGACTCGACTAGCGGGGGATACAATGAGCAGTTCTTC.

The rearrangement uses TRBV27 and TRBJ1-4; possibly TRBD1 for D (6 bases). Germline CDR1 MNHEY, CDR2 SMNVEV (reference sequence). The CDR3 is 15 residues long. V lost 5 bases and J 11 bases, leaving 21 bases between the germline ends. The CDR3 coding sequence is TGTGCCAGCAGTGGGAGACAGGATCTCGTGACGAAACTGTTTTTT. It translates to CASSGRQDLVTKLFF.

The table lists this clone with a count of one. This chain uses TRBV6-5 with TRBJ1-2; D is possibly TRBD1 (5 bases). CDR1 and CDR2 from the germline V gene are MNHEY and SVGAGI. This CDR3 has 14 amino acids. Trimming cost V 0 bases and J 3 bases, with 8 bases left between them. The CDR3 sequence: CASSYSRQHYGYTF. CDR3 bases: TGTGCCAGCAGTTACTCAAGACAGCACTATGGCTACACCTTC.

V and J are TRBV5-4 and TRBJ2-2; D is undetermined. The CDR3 contains 16 residues. V lost 4 bases, J lost 2 bases, and 15 bases lay in between. Looked up from germline, CDR1 is SGHNT and CDR2 is YYREEE (reference sequence). CDR3 sequence: CASSPLGFPNTGELFF. For the CDR3, the DNA is TGTGCCAGCAGCCCTCTAGGATTTCCAAACACCGGGGAGCTGTTTTTT.

The chain has TRBV28 and TRBJ2-7; D remains ambiguous. This CDR3 region has 14 residues. The V end was cut by 7 bases, the J end by 3 bases, with 16 bases between. From germline, CDR1 is MDHEN and CDR2 SYDVKM. The CDR3 sequence is CASTPGVGNYEQYF. The CDR3 DNA follows: TGTGCCAGCACCCCCGGCGTCGGCAACTACGAGCAGTACTTC.

The chain joins TRBV5-5 to TRBJ1-4; TRBD1 matches at 9 bases. V was pared by 5 bases and J by 5 bases, with 4 bases of the junction left unmatched. Germline loops: CDR1 SGHKS, CDR2 YYEKEE (reference sequence). CDR3 size: 14 residues. The CDR3 region has the DNA TGTGCCAGCAGAACCGGGACAGGGAATGAAAAACTGTTTTTT. Translation gives CASRTGTGNEKLFF.

The V and J genes are TRBV5-6 and TRBJ2-3; no reliable D call. V lost 0 bases, J lost 10 bases, and 12 bases lay in between. CDR3 length: 13 amino acids. Germline V gene lookup returns CDR1 SGHDT and CDR2 YYEEEE. The CDR3 loop reads CASSLASTWAQYF. The CDR3 nucleotides read TGTGCCAGCAGCTTGGCCTCGACTTGGGCGCAGTATTTT.

The chain links TRBV2 to TRBJ2-2; possibly TRBD2 for D (6 bases). The CDR3 totals 14 residues. V was pared by 11 bases and J by 6 bases, with 19 bases between. The germline gives CDR1 SNHLY, CDR2 FYNNEI. CDR3 in DNA: TGTGCCTGGGACTCAAGGGAAGGAGCCGGGGAGCTGTTTTTT. Amino acids: CAWDSREGAGELFF.

This sequence joins TRBV7-2 and TRBJ2-3; 10 nucleotides match TRBD2. The CDR3 covers 15 residues. Germline CDR1 is SGHTA and CDR2 is FQGNSA. V was pared by 2 bases and J by 5 bases, with 4 bases of the junction left unmatched. CDR3 amino acids: CASSLLAGERDTQYF. The CDR3 coding sequence is TGTGCCAGCAGCTTACTAGCGGGGGAGAGAGATACGCAGTATTTT.

The V gene is TRBV29-1, the J gene TRBJ1-2; 9 bases match TRBD1. The J segment lost 4 bases and the V segment lost 1 base, leaving 1 base of the junction unmatched. The CDR3 length is 13 residues. The germline V gene encodes CDR1 SQVTM and CDR2 ANQGSEA. CDR3 DNA sequence: TGCAGCGTTGAAGGGGGACAGGGCTATGGCTACACCTTC. It yields the protein CSVEGGQGYGYTF.

The chain links TRBV27 to TRBJ1-2, with 9 bases lining up with TRBD1. The CDR3 is made up of 13 amino acids. The germline CDR1 and CDR2 sequences are MNHEY and SMNVEV (reference sequence). Trimming removed 5 bases from V and 4 bases from J; junction bases left unmatched: 2. DNA for the CDR3: TGTGCCAGCAGTCTGGGACAGGGCTATGGCTACACCTTC. This sequence encodes CASSLGQGYGYTF.

The chain uses TRBV29-1 and TRBJ2-7; 11 positions match TRBD1. After removal of 1 base from V and 2 bases from J, the junction contained 4 bases not matched to a gene. The CDR3 runs to 15 residues. Germline V gene lookup returns CDR1 SQVTM and CDR2 ANQGSEA. The CDR3 spells CSVEGTGGRPYEQYF. In DNA, the CDR3 is TGCAGCGTTGAAGGGACAGGGGGCCGCCCCTACGAGCAGTACTTC.

This chain connects TRBV7-8 to TRBJ2-7; D unresolved. Germline-derived CDR1 and CDR2 are SGHVS and FQNEAQ. This CDR3 spans 13 amino acids. Trimming stripped 3 bases from V and 6 bases from J, with 12 bases between. The CDR3 sequence is CASSLNVRSEQYF. The CDR3 DNA reads as TGTGCCAGCAGCTTGAATGTTCGGAGCGAGCAGTACTTC. Full variable domain (outside the CDR3, taken from reference TRBV7-8 and TRBJ2-7): GAGVSQSPRYKVAKRGQDVALRCDPISGHVSLFWYQQALGQGPEFLTYFQNEAQLDKSGLPSDRFFAERPEGSVSTLKIQRTQQEDSAVYLCASSLNVRSEQYFGPGTRLTVT.

V usage is TRBV9 and J usage is TRBJ2-1, with TRBD2 matching 8 bases. This CDR3 contains 15 residues. J was trimmed by 6 bases and V by 2 bases; bases with no gene match: 7. Germline V CDR1 and CDR2: SGDLS, YYNGEE. The CDR3: CASSVNRGGFNEQFF. Here the CDR3 DNA reads TGTGCCAGCAGCGTTAATCGGGGGGGCTTCAATGAGCAGTTCTTC.

The chain recombines TRBV9 with TRBJ1-2; TRBD1 matches at 10 bases. Germline V gene lookup returns CDR1 SGDLS and CDR2 YYNGEE. The CDR3 is made up of 13 amino acids. Trimming removed 3 bases from V and 6 bases from J; junction bases left unmatched: 2. The DNA of the CDR3 is TGTGCCAGCAGCGGACAGGGGGCTGATGGCTACACCTTC. Protein: CASSGQGADGYTF.

The rearrangement uses TRBV7-9 and TRBJ2-7; no clear D. Trimming stripped 4 bases from V and 2 bases from J, with 15 bases between. Germline V gene data show CDR1 as SEHNR and CDR2 as FQNEAQ (reference sequence). The CDR3 runs 15 residues. The DNA for the CDR3 is TGTGCCAGCAGCTCTACCCAAAACAGCACCTACGAGCAGTACTTC. It specifies CASSSTQNSTYEQYF. The full variable domain, with the rest looked up from reference TRBV7-9 and TRBJ2-7, is DTGVSQNPRHKITKRGQNVTFRCDPISEHNRLYWYRQTLGQGPEFLTYFQNEAQLEKSRLLSDRFSAERPKGSFSTLEIQRTEQGDSAMYLCASSSTQNSTYEQYFGPGTRLTVT.

This clone is termed medium-sized. The gene calls are TRBV27 and TRBJ2-7, with TRBD1 identical over 9 bases. Per germline, CDR1 MNHEY and CDR2 SMNVEV (reference sequence). This CDR3 is built from 14 residues. With 5 bases clipped from V and 3 bases from J, the junction kept 5 bases outside the gene matches. The CDR3 coding sequence is TGTGCCAGCAGTCCGGGACAGGGTATCTACGAGCAGTACTTC. Translation gives CASSPGQGIYEQYF.

CDR3 sequence (DNA): TGCGCCAGCAGCCAAGGCTGGGACAAGGGGGAGCAGTACTTC. Protein: CASSQGWDKGEQYF. J is TRBJ2-7 and V is TRBV4-3; the D gene is possibly TRBD1 (6 bases). There are 14 residues in the CDR3. Trimming pared 1 base from V and 7 bases from J, leaving 14 bases between. CDR1 is LGHNA and CDR2 is YSLEER in the germline V gene.

V gene TRBV7-8 combines with J gene TRBJ2-5; tentatively, D is TRBD1 (6 bases). V was shortened by 2 bases and J by 2 bases, with 9 bases between the two germline ends. The CDR3 has 14 residues. CDR1 SGHVS and CDR2 FQNEAQ come from the germline V gene. The CDR3 region has the DNA TGTGCCAGCAGCTTATGGGGGCGGCAAGAGACCCAGTACTTC. The encoded protein is CASSLWGRQETQYF. The full variable domain, with the rest looked up from reference TRBV7-8 and TRBJ2-5, is GAGVSQSPRYKVAKRGQDVALRCDPISGHVSLFWYQQALGQGPEFLTYFQNEAQLDKSGLPSDRFFAERPEGSVSTLKIQRTQQEDSAVYLCASSLWGRQETQYFGPGTRLLVL.

This clone has only one observation. The chain couples TRBV9 to TRBJ2-3; D call uncertain. Germline values: CDR1 SGDLS, CDR2 YYNGEE. The CDR3 spans 15 residues. V gave up 0 bases and J gave up 6 bases, with 14 bases separating them. Here the CDR3 DNA reads TGTGCCAGCAGCGTAGTAGGAATAGCCGCGGATACGCAGTATTTT. This encodes CASSVVGIAADTQYF.

This chain links TRBV21-1 with TRBJ1-1; TRBD1, the table's D call, lacks a check against the DNA. TRBV21-1 is annotated as a pseudogene. The CDR3 totals 13 residues. The CDR3 reads CASDESEQNEAFF. For the CDR3, the DNA is TGTGCCAGCGATGAGTCAGAACAGAACGAAGCTTTCTTT.

This clone appeared a single time. The chain carries TRBV6-5 and TRBJ2-1; TRBD2 matches at 8 bases. CDR3 length: 15 amino acids. Germline lookup yields CDR1 MNHEY and CDR2 SVGAGI. With 6 bases clipped from V and 0 bases from J, the junction kept 4 bases outside the gene matches. CDR3 loop: CASSLAGSSYNEQFF. The CDR3 region has the DNA TGTGCCAGCAGCTTAGCGGGGAGCTCCTACAATGAGCAGTTCTTC.

The chain recombines TRBV7-2 with TRBJ1-2; D unclear. V was cut by 5 bases and J by 5 bases, with 12 bases left in between. This CDR3 is built from 13 residues. Looked up from germline, CDR1 is SGHTA and CDR2 is FQGNSA. The CDR3 coding sequence is TGTGCCAGCAGCCTGAACGTCCGGTATGGCTACACCTTC. Encoded protein: CASSLNVRYGYTF.

This clone is a singleton in its sample. This chain joins TRBV2 and TRBJ2-2; D might be TRBD1 (6 bases). Germline CDR1 reads SNHLY; CDR2 reads FYNNEI. V shed 6 bases and J shed 2 bases, with 16 bases lying between them. The CDR3 length is 16 residues. In DNA form, the CDR3 reads TGTGCCAGCAGCTGGACAGCAAATGACAACACCGGGGAGCTGTTTTTT. This translates into CASSWTANDNTGELFF. The whole variable domain, filled in from reference TRBV2 and TRBJ2-2, reads EPEVTQTPSHQVTQMGQEVILRCVPISNHLYFYWYRQILGQKVEFLVSFYNNEISEKSEIFDDQFSVERPDGSNFTLKIRSTKLEDSAMYFCASSWTANDNTGELFFGEGSRLTVL.

The rearrangement links TRBV7-9 to TRBJ2-7, with 9 bases aligning to TRBD1. The CDR3 length is 14 residues. In germline, CDR1 is SEHNR, CDR2 FQNEAQ (reference sequence). J gave up 3 bases and V 5 bases, and 5 bases lay outside the gene matches. CDR3 sequence reads: CASSTTGGGYEQYF. CDR3 DNA: TGTGCCAGCAGCACGACAGGGGGGGGCTACGAGCAGTACTTC.

This clone was observed a handful of times. This chain connects TRBV19 to TRBJ2-7; perhaps TRBD2 as D (5 bases). The CDR3 covers 12 residues. V was clipped by 5 bases and J by 2 bases, with 7 bases between them. Germline V gene data show CDR1 as LNHDA and CDR2 as SQIVND (reference sequence). CDR3 region: CASSPGTYEQYF. CDR3 in DNA: TGTGCCAGTAGTCCCGGGACCTACGAGCAGTACTTC.

Here the CDR3 reads CASSPTGGATEAFF. In DNA form, the CDR3 reads TGTGCCAGCTCACCGACGGGCGGGGCGACTGAAGCTTTCTTT. V is TRBV18 and J is TRBJ1-1; tentative D call: TRBD1 (5 bases). Deletions cut 3 bases from V and 5 bases from J, with 13 bases between. Germline loops: CDR1 KGHSH, CDR2 LQKENI. This CDR3 region has 14 residues.

This sequence joins TRBV30 and TRBJ2-1, with TRBD1 matching 11 bases. V gave up 1 base and J gave up 3 bases; unmatched junction bases: 20. This CDR3 contains 21 residues. Per germline, CDR1 GTSNPN and CDR2 SVGIG (reference sequence). The CDR3 sequence is CAWSGRTGGSPFAGVYNEQFF. In DNA form, the CDR3 reads TGTGCCTGGAGTGGCAGGACAGGGGGCTCGCCTTTCGCGGGGGTCTACAATGAGCAGTTCTTC.